The rows below give T cell receptor beta chains drawn from one sample of a study of blood T cell repertoires in COVID-19. The data were produced by immunoSEQ multiplex PCR, yet TCRdb's version contains in-frame clones alone and is incomplete. Here the sample spans about 160,000 clones, less than 85% being singletons. Sequenced: peripheral blood. The receptors were sampled from a woman aged 55-69 years with COVID-19, enrolled during active disease. The CDR3 runs from the conserved cysteine through the conserved F or W. The D gene is left open where the match is weak. Only part of the rows carry a size: once, few, many, or a class if the clone is expanded.

cdr3_nt cdr3_aa cdr3_length j_call d_call v_call clone_size
TGTGCTAGCAGCTTAGGAGAGCATTCACCCCTCCACTTT CASSLGEHSPLHF 13 TRBJ1-6 . TRBV7-7 .
TGTGCCAGCAGTTACTATTTCGGGGGAGAGTATGGCTACACCTTC CASSYYFGGEYGYTF 15 TRBJ1-2 . TRBV6-5 .
TGTGCCAGCAGCCGGATGGGACAGGGAGGATCCAGGCCCCAGCATTTT CASSRMGQGGSRPQHF 16 TRBJ1-5 TRBD1 TRBV4-2 .
TGTGCCAGCAGCGTTGGGGGGGCGGAAACTGAAGCTTTCTTT CASSVGGAETEAFF 14 TRBJ1-1 . TRBV9 .
TGCGCCAGCAGCCAAGCTCGGGCGGGCCTCGGGGATACGCAGTATTTT CASSQARAGLGDTQYF 16 TRBJ2-3 . TRBV4-1 .
TGTGCCACCAGCAGAGATCGGCAGTGGCGGAATTCACCCCTCCACTTT CATSRDRQWRNSPLHF 16 TRBJ1-6 . TRBV15 .
TGTGCCAGCAGCCCCGGCCAGGCGTCTAACTATGGCTACACCTTC CASSPGQASNYGYTF 15 TRBJ1-2 . TRBV5-4 .
TGTGCCAGCAGTCACAGGAGGGAAGCTGAAGCTTTCTTT CASSHRREAEAFF 13 TRBJ1-1 . TRBV27 many
TGTGCCAGCCGGGGGGGAGCCTACGAGCAGTACTTC CASRGGAYEQYF 12 TRBJ2-7 . TRBV21-1 .
TGTGCCAGCAGCTCCCGTGGACAGGGGAGACTTAACACCATATATTTT CASSSRGQGRLNTIYF 16 TRBJ1-3 TRBD1 TRBV13 once
TGTGCCAGCAGAATGGTCCAGGGCAGGGCCGGGGAGCTGTTTTTT CASRMVQGRAGELFF 15 TRBJ2-2 . TRBV6-6 many
TGTGCCAGCAGCTTAGTCGGGACGATGACTAGCGGGGGCACAGATACGCAGTATTTT CASSLVGTMTSGGTDTQYF 19 TRBJ2-3 TRBD2 TRBV7-2 .
TGTGCCAGCAGCCAAGGGCAGGGAAGGAGCTATGGCTACACCTTC CASSQGQGRSYGYTF 15 TRBJ1-2 . TRBV14 .
TGTGCCAGCTCACCGCGGGGGGGCAATGAGCAGTTCTTC CASSPRGGNEQFF 13 TRBJ2-1 TRBD2 TRBV18 .
TGTGCCACAACTAGCGGCGAGCAGTACTTC CATTSGEQYF 10 TRBJ2-7 TRBD2 TRBV2 .
TGTGCCAGCAGCCTACTTCGCCAGCCCCAGCATTTT CASSLLRQPQHF 12 TRBJ1-5 . TRBV28 .
TGTGCCAGCAGCCCAGCGACGACAGCCACCAAAAACATTCAGTACTTC CASSPATTATKNIQYF 16 TRBJ2-4 . TRBV7-2 .
TGTGCCAGCAGGAGAAAACCGGGTAATGAAAAACTGTTTTTT CASRRKPGNEKLFF 14 TRBJ1-4 . TRBV2 once
TGTGCCAGCGGAAAAACCGGGACAGCTAATCAGCCCCAGCATTTT CASGKTGTANQPQHF 15 TRBJ1-5 TRBD1 TRBV27 .
TGTGCCAGCAGCCAAGACTGGCCGAACACTGAAGCTTTCTTT CASSQDWPNTEAFF 14 TRBJ1-1 . TRBV14 .
TGTGCCAGCAGAAGAGACAGTAACGGGCCCCTCCACTTT CASRRDSNGPLHF 13 TRBJ1-6 . TRBV27 .
TGTGCCAGCAGTTACTCTTGGCCCAATGAGCAGTTCTTC CASSYSWPNEQFF 13 TRBJ2-1 . TRBV6-2/TRBV6-3 .
TGCGCCAGCAGCTTTCCGGGACAGAGCGGAGATACGCAGTATTTT CASSFPGQSGDTQYF 15 TRBJ2-3 TRBD1 TRBV5-1 .
TGTGCCAGCAGTCGGACAGCGGGAAACACCATATATTTT CASSRTAGNTIYF 13 TRBJ1-3 . TRBV6-5 .
TGTGCCATCAGGGCCGGGATTAGGCAGTATTTT CAIRAGIRQYF 11 TRBJ2-3 . TRBV10-3 .
TGTGCCAGCAGCCAAGTCGGCGGGAGCACAGATACGCAGTATTTT CASSQVGGSTDTQYF 15 TRBJ2-3 . TRBV3-1/TRBV3-2 .
TGTGCCAGCGCTCGGACTAGCGGGGACCAAGAGACCCAGTACTTC CASARTSGDQETQYF 15 TRBJ2-5 TRBD2 TRBV27 .
TGTGCCTGGACAGGTCTCCCAGATACGCAGTATTTT CAWTGLPDTQYF 12 TRBJ2-3 . TRBV30 .
TGTGCCAGCAGAAATAGCGGGGGAGGACACAATGAGCAGTTCTTC CASRNSGGGHNEQFF 15 TRBJ2-1 TRBD2 TRBV2 .
TGTGCCAGCAGCCAGAGGACAGGGCTGAACACTGAAGCTTTCTTT CASSQRTGLNTEAFF 15 TRBJ1-1 TRBD1 TRBV14 .
TGTGCCAGCAGTTACTCCGAGCTCGGGCAGTTCTTC CASSYSELGQFF 12 TRBJ2-1 . TRBV6-5 .
TGCAGCGTTACCAGGACTAGCTCCTACGAGCAGTACTTC CSVTRTSSYEQYF 13 TRBJ2-7 TRBD2 TRBV29-1 .
TGTGCCAGTAGTATCCCAGGGGGCTATAACTATGGCTACACCTTC CASSIPGGYNYGYTF 15 TRBJ1-2 TRBD1 TRBV19 .
TGTGCCAGCAGCCCGCATCGACAGGGGGATGGCTACACCTTC CASSPHRQGDGYTF 14 TRBJ1-2 TRBD1 TRBV5-5 .
TGTGCCAGCTCGCCAGGGAACTACCAAGAGACCCAGTACTTC CASSPGNYQETQYF 14 TRBJ2-5 . TRBV6-5 .
TGTGCCAGCAGCTTAGGGACACCAACTAATGAAAAACTGTTTTTT CASSLGTPTNEKLFF 15 TRBJ1-4 . TRBV7-2 .
TGCGCCAGCAGCTTGGGACAGGGGGCAGAGACCCAGTACTTC CASSLGQGAETQYF 14 TRBJ2-5 TRBD1 TRBV5-1 .
TGTGCCAGCAGCGGGGACCGGGGGGCGCCCCTCCACTTT CASSGDRGAPLHF 13 TRBJ1-6 . TRBV2 .
TGTGCCAGCAGAAGGGCAGGGAGCACAGATACGCAGTATTTT CASRRAGSTDTQYF 14 TRBJ2-3 . TRBV5-4 .
TGTGCCAGCAGCGTAGGTTACCTCCAGGAGCAGTACTTC CASSVGYLQEQYF 13 TRBJ2-7 . TRBV9 .
TGTGCCAGCAGCTTGGGACTGATCAAGCAGTACTTC CASSLGLIKQYF 12 TRBJ2-7 . TRBV5-8 .
TGTGCCAGCAGCCCCGGGGACAGTGTGAACACTGAAGCTTTCTTT CASSPGDSVNTEAFF 15 TRBJ1-1 TRBD1 TRBV28 .
TGTGCCAGCAGCCTGACCTCCCGGGAGGAGACCCAGTACTTC CASSLTSREETQYF 14 TRBJ2-5 . TRBV4-2 few
TGTGCCAGCAGCTTAGGGCGGACAGGGATCTACGAGCAGTACTTC CASSLGRTGIYEQYF 15 TRBJ2-7 TRBD1 TRBV11-2 .
TGTGCCATCAGAGACCCACCGGGATCCTTGTATCATGGCTACACCTTC CAIRDPPGSLYHGYTF 16 TRBJ1-2 . TRBV10-3 .
TGTGCCAGCAGCTTCACTACGGGGGACAATGAGCAGTTCTTC CASSFTTGDNEQFF 14 TRBJ2-1 . TRBV7-9 .
TGTGCCAGCAGTTACCCCGGGGTAGCGGGGGACAATGAGCAGTTCTTC CASSYPGVAGDNEQFF 16 TRBJ2-1 TRBD2 TRBV6-6 .
TGTGCCAGCAACGGGGGACGGAGCACAGATACGCAGTATTTT CASNGGRSTDTQYF 14 TRBJ2-3 . TRBV3-1/TRBV3-2 once
TGTGCCAGCAGCAGACTAGCGGCCGGGGAGCTGTTTTTT CASSRLAAGELFF 13 TRBJ2-2 TRBD2 TRBV7-3 .
TGTGCCAGTGCTAAGACAGGGACGGAGACAGATACGCAGTATTTT CASAKTGTETDTQYF 15 TRBJ2-3 TRBD1 TRBV19 once
TGTGCCAGCAGTTACGCGGGATCCACAGATACGCAGTATTTT CASSYAGSTDTQYF 14 TRBJ2-3 . TRBV6-2/TRBV6-3 .
TGTGCCAGCAGTGCAGGAAATTCACCCCTCCACTTT CASSAGNSPLHF 12 TRBJ1-6 . TRBV28 .
TGTGCCTGGAATGGAGGGTCGGCAAACACCATATATTTT CAWNGGSANTIYF 13 TRBJ1-3 . TRBV30 .
TGTGCCAGCAGCTTGGGGCGGGAACCCTACGAGCAGTACTTC CASSLGREPYEQYF 14 TRBJ2-7 . TRBV5-5 .
TGTGCCAGTAGCTTAGCGGGAGACTACACAGATACGCAGTATTTT CASSLAGDYTDTQYF 15 TRBJ2-3 TRBD2 TRBV19 .
TGCAGTGCTAACGGACAGAACGAAGCTTTCTTT CSANGQNEAFF 11 TRBJ1-1 . TRBV20-1 .
TGTGCCAGTAGTAAGGAAAATAGAGCGTACAATGAGCAGTTCTTC CASSKENRAYNEQFF 15 TRBJ2-1 . TRBV19 .
TGCAGCGTTGAAGATAGGAGCGGAGCTAGCTCCTACGAGCAGTACTTC CSVEDRSGASSYEQYF 16 TRBJ2-7 . TRBV29-1 .
TGTGCCAGCAGCCGCGGGGGCCCCGAGCAAGAGACCCAGTACTTC CASSRGGPEQETQYF 15 TRBJ2-5 . TRBV11-3 .